Shown below are 6 T cell receptor beta chains from a single sample sequenced in a study of blood T cell repertoires in COVID-19. Profiling relied on immunoSEQ multiplex PCR, and the TCRdb table lists in-frame clones only, not all of them. The repertoire includes 160,000 or so clones, approximately 78% of them detected once, and roughly 10% sits in the top ten. The material sequenced was peripheral blood. Receptors were obtained from a human donor in a cohort sampled during active COVID-19.

V and J are TRBV6-2 or TRBV6-3 and TRBJ2-1; TRBD2 might be the D (6 bases). The CDR3 loop spans 16 amino acids. Trimming left V 2 bases short and J 2 bases short, with 13 bases between. Germline assignment: CDR1 MNHEY and CDR2 SVGEGT. CDR3 in DNA: TGTGCCAGCAGTTACCGAGTTACTAGCCCCTACAATGAGCAGTTCTTC. Translated, it gives CASSYRVTSPYNEQFF.

In this sample, this clone turned up a few times. The rearrangement joins TRBV7-9 to TRBJ2-7; 7 bases line up with TRBD2. Germline loops: CDR1 SEHNR, CDR2 FQNEAQ (reference sequence). CDR3 length: 13 amino acids. V dropped 5 bases and J dropped 4; count of bases not matched to a gene: 5. In DNA, the CDR3 is TGTGCCAGCAGCAATAGCGGGTTATACGAGCAGTACTTC. Translated: CASSNSGLYEQYF.

The chain carries TRBV5-1 and TRBJ1-1, with D unresolved. V lost 2 bases to trimming and J lost 4 bases, with 12 bases between them. The germline V gene encodes CDR1 SGHRS and CDR2 YFSETQ. The CDR3 covers 14 residues. The CDR3 is CASSFGSGSTEAFF. The CDR3 DNA follows: TGCGCCAGCAGCTTCGGGTCGGGGAGCACTGAAGCTTTCTTT.

This chain joins TRBV6-5 and TRBJ2-7, with D possibly matching TRBD1 (6 bases). V lost 0 bases and J 0 bases, leaving 12 bases between the germline ends. This CDR3 spans 16 amino acids. Germline CDR1 and CDR2: MNHEY and SVGAGI. CDR3 DNA: TGTGCCAGCAGTTACTCGCTGGGGGCTAGCTCCTACGAGCAGTACTTC. Amino acids: CASSYSLGASSYEQYF.

V and J are TRBV7-6 and TRBJ2-1, with TRBD1 as a possible D gene (6 bases). Per germline, CDR1 SGHVS and CDR2 FNYEAQ. The CDR3 loop spans 13 amino acids. The V gene lost 4 bases and the J gene lost 5 bases, with 9 bases spanning the gap. The CDR3 spells CASSSDSNNEQFF. The CDR3 DNA reads TGTGCCAGCAGCTCGGACAGCAACAATGAGCAGTTCTTC.

This sequence joins TRBV11-2 and TRBJ2-5, with D unresolved. The CDR3 length is 14 residues. Trimming took off 2 bases at V and 0 bases at J, with 7 bases between the two ends. Germline V gives CDR1 SGHAT, CDR2 FQNNGV. CDR3 residues: CASSLRGNQETQYF. In nucleotides, the CDR3 is TGTGCCAGCAGCTTAAGAGGAAACCAAGAGACCCAGTACTTC.